This paragraph covers one TCR beta chain sequence. The data are from a study of glioma-infiltrating T cells. The CDR3 is made up of 14 amino acids. Trimming took 4 bases from V and 3 from J, leaving 12 bases between them. Germline V gives CDR1 SGHTA, CDR2 FQGNSA. TCR alpha and beta CDR3 regions were amplified from RNA using iRepertoire nested multiplex PCR. Input was roughly 85-450 ng of tissue mRNA or PBMC total RNA. Each CDR3 protein gets one entry after TCRdb re-called the multiplex PCR reads with MiXCR. The sample has about 180,000 distinct CDR3 sequences; around 40% are singletons. The sample comprised glioma tissue, nonneoplastic brain tissue, or PBMCs (not recorded which). The receptor was derived from a human donor with low-grade glioma or glioblastoma, undergoing nonglioma brain surgery, or in good health (not recorded which). This sequence joins TRBV7-2 and TRBJ1-1, with D perhaps TRBD1 (5 bases). The DNA for the CDR3 is TGTGCCAGCAGCTCCCGGACGGGGGACACTGAAGCTTTCTTT. Its translation is CASSSRTGDTEAFF.